The rows below give T cell receptor beta chains drawn from one sample of a study of cytomegalovirus exposure and HLA in healthy donors. Sequencing used immunoSEQ multiplex PCR; TCRdb keeps in-frame clones, though not all of them. The sample shows nearly 200,000 clones, roughly three quarters of them seen only once. Material for sequencing was PBMCs. These receptor sequences come from a male donor in good health and CMV-seropositive. CDR3s include the opening cysteine and the closing phenylalanine or tryptophan. A D gene is named only where the DNA matches it firmly. Clone size is not always given. Where it is, it says once, few, many or a class for expanded clones.

. TRBJ2-7 . TRBV4-2 CASSQEDSQQYF TGTGCCAGCAGCCAAGAGGACAGCCAGCAGTACTTC
. TRBJ2-3 once TRBV6-4 CASSDQSTDTQYF TGTGCCAGCAGTGACCAGAGCACAGATACGCAGTATTTT
TRBD1 TRBJ1-1 . TRBV9 CASSVVAGGNTEAFF TGTGCCAGCAGCGTAGTTGCAGGGGGGAACACTGAAGCTTTCTTT
. TRBJ2-3 few TRBV5-1 CASSLDTPTQYF TGCGCCAGCAGCCTGGACACCCCAACGCAGTATTTT
. TRBJ1-1 once TRBV7-2 CASSLIAMNTEAFF TGTGCCAGCAGCTTAATAGCGATGAACACTGAAGCTTTCTTT
. TRBJ2-7 few TRBV6-5 CASRQVLSSYEQYF TGTGCCAGCAGACAGGTTTTATCTTCCTACGAGCAGTACTTC
. TRBJ1-1 once TRBV13 CASSLEQGASEAFF TGTGCCAGCAGCTTAGAACAGGGAGCTTCTGAAGCTTTCTTT
TRBD2 TRBJ2-7 . TRBV6-5 CASSSGLRTWDEQYF TGTGCCAGCAGTTCGGGACTAAGAACCTGGGACGAGCAGTACTTC
. TRBJ1-5 . TRBV4-1 CASSQETVDQPQHF TGCGCCAGCAGCCAAGAGACAGTAGATCAGCCCCAGCATTTT
. TRBJ1-1 . TRBV7-9 CSSSFRGAFF TGTTCCAGCAGCTTCCGAGGAGCTTTCTTT
. TRBJ1-2 . TRBV5-6 CASTPNPGVNYGYTF TGTGCCAGCACCCCGAACCCAGGGGTAAACTATGGCTACACCTTC
. TRBJ2-1 . TRBV11-1 CASSLQGNNEQFF TGTGCCAGCAGCTTACAGGGAAACAATGAGCAGTTCTTC